This T cell receptor (beta chain) appears in the sequencing data of a study of vaccination effects on CD4 cells after COVID-19. Study observations and caveats: The study dataset contains few convalescent patients and includes no early post-infection timepoints.

Expansion of antigen-specific CD4+ T cells with viral peptide pools was carried out by the ViraFEST assay before sequencing. Investigators separated out CD4+ T cells once approximately 11 days of culture had passed. The vaccine recipients had no prior SARS-CoV-2 infection, with negative nucleocapsid antibodies. PBMC were cultured at a few million per well with around 10 IU/ml IL-2 and around 10 ug/ml peptides. This clone turned up a few times. What it binds is unknown. The CDR3 covers 15 residues. Profiling relied on immunoSEQ multiplex PCR, and the TCRdb table lists in-frame clones only, not all of them. Here the sample spans 35,000 to 50,000 clones, just over 75% being singletons.

This clonotype was obtained from a human donor who received a COVID-19 vaccine. The source material was CD4+ T cells from PBMCs cultured with SARS-CoV-2 spike peptides, sampled before COVID-19 vaccination. This sequence joins TRBV12-1 and TRBJ2-7; the table's D gene call, TRBD2, was not cross checked with the DNA. TRBV12-1 is deemed a pseudogene. The CDR3 DNA follows: TGTGCCAGCAGCAGAAGAAGAGGGAAAATCCACGAGCAGTACGTC. Protein: CASSRRRGKIHEQYV.